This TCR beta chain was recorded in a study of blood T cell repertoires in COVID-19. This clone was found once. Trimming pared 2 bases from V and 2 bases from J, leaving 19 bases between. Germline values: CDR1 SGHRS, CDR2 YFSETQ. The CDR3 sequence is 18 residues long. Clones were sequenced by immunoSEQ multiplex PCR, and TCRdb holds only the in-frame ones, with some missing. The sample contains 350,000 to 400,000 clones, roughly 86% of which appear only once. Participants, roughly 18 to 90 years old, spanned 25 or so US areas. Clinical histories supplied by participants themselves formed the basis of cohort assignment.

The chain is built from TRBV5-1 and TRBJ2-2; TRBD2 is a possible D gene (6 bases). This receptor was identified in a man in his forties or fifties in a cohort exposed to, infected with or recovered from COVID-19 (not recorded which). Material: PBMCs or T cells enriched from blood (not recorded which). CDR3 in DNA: TGCGCCAGCAGCTTATCGGGAGCGGGTGCGATTAACACCGGGGAGCTGTTTTTT. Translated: CASSLSGAGAINTGELFF. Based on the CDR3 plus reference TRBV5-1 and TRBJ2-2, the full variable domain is KAGVTQTPRYLIKTRGQQVTLSCSPISGHRSVSWYQQTPGQGLQFLFEYFSETQRNKGNFPGRFSGRQFSNSRSEMNVSTLELGDSALYLCASSLSGAGAINTGELFFGEGSRLTVL.